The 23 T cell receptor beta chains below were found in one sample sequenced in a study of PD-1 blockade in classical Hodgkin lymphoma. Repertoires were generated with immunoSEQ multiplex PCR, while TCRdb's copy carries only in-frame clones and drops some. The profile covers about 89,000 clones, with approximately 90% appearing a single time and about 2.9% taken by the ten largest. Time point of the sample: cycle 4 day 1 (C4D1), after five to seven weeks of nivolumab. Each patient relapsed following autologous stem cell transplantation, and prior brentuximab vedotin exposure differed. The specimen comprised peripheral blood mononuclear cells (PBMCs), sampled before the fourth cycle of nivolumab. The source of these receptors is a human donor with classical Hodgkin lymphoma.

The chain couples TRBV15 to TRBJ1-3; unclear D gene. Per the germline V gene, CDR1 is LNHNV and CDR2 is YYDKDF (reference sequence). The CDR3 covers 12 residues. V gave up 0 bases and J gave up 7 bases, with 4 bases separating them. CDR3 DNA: TGTGCCACCAGCAGAGATTCGAACACCATATATTTT. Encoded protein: CATSRDSNTIYF.

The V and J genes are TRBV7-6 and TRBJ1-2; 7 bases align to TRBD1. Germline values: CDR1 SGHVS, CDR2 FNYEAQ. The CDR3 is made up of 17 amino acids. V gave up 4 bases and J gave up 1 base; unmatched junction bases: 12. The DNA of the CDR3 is TGTGCCAGCAGCTCCCTTAGGGGGACAGAACATAACTATGGCTACACCTTC. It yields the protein CASSSLRGTEHNYGYTF.

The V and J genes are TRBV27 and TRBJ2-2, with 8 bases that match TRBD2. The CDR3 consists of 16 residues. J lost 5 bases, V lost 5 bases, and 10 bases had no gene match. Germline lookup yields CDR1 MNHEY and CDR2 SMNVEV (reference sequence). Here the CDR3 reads CASSPIGRGDTGELFF. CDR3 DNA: TGTGCCAGCAGTCCCATCGGGAGGGGAGATACCGGGGAGCTGTTTTTT.

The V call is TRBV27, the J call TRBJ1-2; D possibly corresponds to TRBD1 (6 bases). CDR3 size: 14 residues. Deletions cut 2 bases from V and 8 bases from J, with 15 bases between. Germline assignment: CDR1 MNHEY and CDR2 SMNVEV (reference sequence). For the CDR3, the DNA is TGTGCCAGCAGTTTAGGAGGGGGTGGGGAAGGCTACACCTTC. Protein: CASSLGGGGEGYTF.

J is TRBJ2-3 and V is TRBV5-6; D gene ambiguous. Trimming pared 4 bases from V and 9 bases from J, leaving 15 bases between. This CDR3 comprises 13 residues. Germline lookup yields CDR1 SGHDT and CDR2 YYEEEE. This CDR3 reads CASSRVDPETQYF. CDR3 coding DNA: TGTGCCAGCAGCCGGGTGGACCCTGAAACGCAGTATTTT.

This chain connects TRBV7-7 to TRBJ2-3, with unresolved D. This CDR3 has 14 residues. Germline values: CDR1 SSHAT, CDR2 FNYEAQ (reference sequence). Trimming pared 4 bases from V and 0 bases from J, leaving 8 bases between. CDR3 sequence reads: CASSSGRSTDTQYF. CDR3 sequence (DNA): TGTGCCAGCAGCTCCGGACGGAGCACAGATACGCAGTATTTT.

DNA of the CDR3: TGTGCCACCTCGGGGGCTATTCCAGATACGCAGTATTTT. It yields the protein CATSGAIPDTQYF. This rearrangement joins TRBV11-2 to TRBJ2-3; the D gene could be TRBD1 or TRBD2 (6 bases each). Trimming left V 10 bases short and J 4 bases short, with 15 bases between. Germline V gene lookup returns CDR1 SGHAT and CDR2 FQNNGV. This CDR3 has 13 residues.

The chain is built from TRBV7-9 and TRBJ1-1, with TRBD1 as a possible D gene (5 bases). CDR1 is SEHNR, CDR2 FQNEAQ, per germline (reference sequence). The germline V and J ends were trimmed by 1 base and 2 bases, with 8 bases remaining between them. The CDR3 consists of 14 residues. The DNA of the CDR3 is TGTGCCAGCAGCTTAGGTCAGGGAAACACTGAAGCTTTCTTT. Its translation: CASSLGQGNTEAFF.

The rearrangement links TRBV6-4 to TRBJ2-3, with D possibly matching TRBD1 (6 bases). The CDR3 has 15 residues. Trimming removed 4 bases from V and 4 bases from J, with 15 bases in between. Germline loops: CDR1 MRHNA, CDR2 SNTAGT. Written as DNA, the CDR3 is TGTGCCAGCAGTGTTGTAGGACAGAAGGCAGATACGCAGTATTTT. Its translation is CASSVVGQKADTQYF.

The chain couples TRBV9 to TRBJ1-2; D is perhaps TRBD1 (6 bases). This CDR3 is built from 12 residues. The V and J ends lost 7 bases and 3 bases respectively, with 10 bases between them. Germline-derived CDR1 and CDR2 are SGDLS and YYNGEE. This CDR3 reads CASEGVDYGYTF. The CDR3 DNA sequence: TGTGCCAGCGAGGGGGTTGACTATGGCTACACCTTC.

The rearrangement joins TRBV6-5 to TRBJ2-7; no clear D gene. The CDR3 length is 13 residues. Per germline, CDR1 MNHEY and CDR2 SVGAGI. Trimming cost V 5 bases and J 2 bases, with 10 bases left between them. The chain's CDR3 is CASSLTRTYEQYF. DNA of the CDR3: TGTGCCAGCAGTCTGACTCGGACCTACGAGCAGTACTTC.

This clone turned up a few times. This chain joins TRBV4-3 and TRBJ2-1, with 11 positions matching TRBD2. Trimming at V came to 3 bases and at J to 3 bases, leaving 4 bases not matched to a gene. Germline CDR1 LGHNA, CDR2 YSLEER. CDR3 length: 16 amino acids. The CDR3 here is CASSQATSGGYNEQFF. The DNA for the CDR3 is TGCGCCAGCAGCCAGGCTACTAGCGGGGGCTACAATGAGCAGTTCTTC.

The CDR3 nucleotides read TGTGCCAGCAGCCAAGAGGACGCAGGGTTGGCGGGGGAGCAGTACTTC. Protein: CASSQEDAGLAGEQYF. The chain recombines TRBV4-2 with TRBJ2-7; D possibly corresponds to TRBD2 (6 bases). This CDR3 comprises 16 residues. The germline V gene encodes CDR1 LGHNA and CDR2 YNFKEQ. The germline V and J ends were trimmed by 0 bases and 7 bases, with 19 bases remaining between them.

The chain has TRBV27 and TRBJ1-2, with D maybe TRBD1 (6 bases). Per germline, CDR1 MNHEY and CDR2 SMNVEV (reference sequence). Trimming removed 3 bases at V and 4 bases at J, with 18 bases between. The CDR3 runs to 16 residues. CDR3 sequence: CASSFHFGGGGYGYTF. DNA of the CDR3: TGTGCCAGCAGTTTCCACTTCGGCGGGGGCGGCTATGGCTACACCTTC.

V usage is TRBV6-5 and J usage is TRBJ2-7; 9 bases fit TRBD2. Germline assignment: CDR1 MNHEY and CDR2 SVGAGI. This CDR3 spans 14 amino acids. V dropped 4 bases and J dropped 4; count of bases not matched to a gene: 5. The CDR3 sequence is CASSSRSGRYEQYF. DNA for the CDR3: TGTGCCAGCAGTTCAAGGAGCGGGAGGTACGAGCAGTACTTC.

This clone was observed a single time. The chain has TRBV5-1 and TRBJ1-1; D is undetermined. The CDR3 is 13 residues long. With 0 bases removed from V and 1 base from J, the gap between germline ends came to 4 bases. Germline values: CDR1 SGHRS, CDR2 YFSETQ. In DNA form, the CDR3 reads TGCGCCAGCAGCTTGGAGGCGAACACTGAAGCTTTCTTT. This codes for CASSLEANTEAFF. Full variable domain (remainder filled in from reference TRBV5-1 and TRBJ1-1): KAGVTQTPRYLIKTRGQQVTLSCSPISGHRSVSWYQQTPGQGLQFLFEYFSETQRNKGNFPGRFSGRQFSNSRSEMNVSTLELGDSALYLCASSLEANTEAFFGQGTRLTVV.

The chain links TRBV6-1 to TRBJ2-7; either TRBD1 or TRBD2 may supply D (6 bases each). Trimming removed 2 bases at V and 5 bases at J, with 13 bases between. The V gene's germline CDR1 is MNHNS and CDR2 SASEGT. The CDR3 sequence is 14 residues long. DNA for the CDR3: TGTGCCAGCAGTGAATCTGGGGGGCAGCACGAGCAGTACTTC. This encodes CASSESGGQHEQYF.

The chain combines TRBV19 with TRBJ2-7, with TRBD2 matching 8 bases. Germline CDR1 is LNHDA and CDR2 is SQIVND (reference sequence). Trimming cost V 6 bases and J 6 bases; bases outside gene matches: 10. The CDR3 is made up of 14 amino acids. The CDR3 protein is CASSSKRGLVEQYF. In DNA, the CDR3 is TGTGCCAGTAGCTCAAAGCGGGGGCTCGTCGAGCAGTACTTC.

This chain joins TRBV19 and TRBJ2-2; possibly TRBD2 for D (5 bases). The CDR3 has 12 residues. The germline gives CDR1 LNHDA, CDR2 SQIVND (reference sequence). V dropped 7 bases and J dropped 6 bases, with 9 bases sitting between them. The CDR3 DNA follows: TGTGCCAGTACCCTAGCCCCCGGGGAGCTGTTTTTT. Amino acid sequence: CASTLAPGELFF.

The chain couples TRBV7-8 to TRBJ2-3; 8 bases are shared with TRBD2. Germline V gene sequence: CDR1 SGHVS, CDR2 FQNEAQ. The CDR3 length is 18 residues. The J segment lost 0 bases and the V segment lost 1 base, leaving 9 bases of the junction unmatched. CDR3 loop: CASSLVAGGVDSTDTQYF. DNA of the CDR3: TGTGCCAGCAGCTTAGTTGCGGGGGGAGTGGATAGCACAGATACGCAGTATTTT. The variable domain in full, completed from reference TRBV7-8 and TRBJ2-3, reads GAGVSQSPRYKVAKRGQDVALRCDPISGHVSLFWYQQALGQGPEFLTYFQNEAQLDKSGLPSDRFFAERPEGSVSTLKIQRTQQEDSAVYLCASSLVAGGVDSTDTQYFGPGTRLTVL.

CDR3 sequence: CASSYAGGLVNEQFF. The CDR3 nucleotides read TGTGCCAGCAGTTACGCTGGGGGGCTTGTGAATGAGCAGTTCTTC. The rearrangement joins TRBV6-6 to TRBJ2-1; the D gene could be TRBD1 or TRBD2 (6 bases each). Germline V gives CDR1 MNHNY, CDR2 SVGAGI (reference sequence). The CDR3 length is 15 residues. Trimming took 2 bases from V and 7 from J, leaving 15 bases between them.

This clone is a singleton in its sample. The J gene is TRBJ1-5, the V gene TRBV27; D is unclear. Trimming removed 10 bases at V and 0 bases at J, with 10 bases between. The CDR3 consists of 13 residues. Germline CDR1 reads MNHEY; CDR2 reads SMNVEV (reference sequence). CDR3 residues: CATRRSSNQPQHF. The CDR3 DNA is TGTGCCACCAGGAGATCTAGCAATCAGCCCCAGCATTTT.

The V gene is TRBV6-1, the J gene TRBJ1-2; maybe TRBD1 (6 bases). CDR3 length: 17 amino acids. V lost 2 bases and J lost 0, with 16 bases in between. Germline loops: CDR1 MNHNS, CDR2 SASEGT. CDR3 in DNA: TGTGCCAGCAGTGAATGGGGGGGGCGCCGGGCTAACTATGGCTACACCTTC. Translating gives CASSEWGGRRANYGYTF.